Below, 26 T cell receptor beta chains from the same sample are listed, as sequenced in a study of cytomegalovirus exposure and HLA in healthy donors. Amplification used 60 Vbeta primers and 13 Jbeta primers. Profiled with immunoSEQ multiplex PCR; TCRdb holds only in-frame clones, not every one. The repertoire holds 200,000 to 300,000 clones, roughly 80% seen once, with around 5.7% in the top ten. Sequenced: PBMCs. All receptors come from a woman in her 40s in good health and CMV-seropositive.

The chain recombines TRBV30 with TRBJ2-1; 7 bases align to TRBD1. CDR3 length: 13 residues. With 3 bases clipped from V and 8 bases from J, the junction kept 7 bases outside the gene matches. Germline V lookup: CDR1 GTSNPN, CDR2 SVGIG (reference sequence). CDR3 protein: CAWRNRGRDEQFF. CDR3 sequence (DNA): TGTGCCTGGAGGAACAGGGGCAGGGATGAGCAGTTCTTC.

This clone was seen once. This chain joins TRBV6-6 and TRBJ1-4; 7 positions agree with TRBD1. This CDR3 region has 16 residues. Per the germline V gene, CDR1 is MNHNY and CDR2 is SVGAGI (reference sequence). V was clipped by 1 base and J by 4 bases; unmatched bases: 6. This CDR3 is CASSYFSGTDNEKLFF. The CDR3 DNA is TGTGCCAGCAGTTACTTTTCCGGGACAGATAATGAAAAACTGTTTTTT.

This clone is a singleton in its sample. This sequence joins TRBV7-9 and TRBJ2-1; 9 nucleotides align to TRBD1. Trimming at V came to 5 bases and at J to 8 bases, leaving 10 bases not matched to a gene. Germline V lookup: CDR1 SEHNR, CDR2 FQNEAQ (reference sequence). The CDR3 length is 15 residues. In nucleotides, the CDR3 is TGTGCCAGCAGCCGCGACAGGGGGGGTTGGGATGAGCAGTTCTTC. Protein product: CASSRDRGGWDEQFF.

The chain is built from TRBV27 and TRBJ2-7; 7 bases fit TRBD1. The CDR3 covers 15 residues. The germline CDR1 and CDR2 sequences are MNHEY and SMNVEV (reference sequence). Trimming removed 3 bases from V and 3 bases from J; junction bases left unmatched: 8. The DNA of the CDR3 is TGTGCCAGCAGTTTGTTACAGGGGCAGCTCTACGAGCAGTACTTC. Translation gives CASSLLQGQLYEQYF.

The gene calls are TRBV15 and TRBJ1-2, with no clear D. This CDR3 comprises 17 residues. Germline V gene data show CDR1 as LNHNV and CDR2 as YYDKDF (reference sequence). V was clipped by 1 base and J by 8 bases, with 23 bases between them. This chain's CDR3 is CATSRGSPGRDTGGYTF. CDR3 bases: TGTGCCACCAGCAGAGGGTCCCCAGGCCGGGATACGGGAGGCTACACCTTC.

The genes are TRBV4-1 and TRBJ2-3; TRBD2 matches at 7 bases. Germline assignment: CDR1 MGHRA and CDR2 YSYEKL. The junction had 5 bases not matched to a gene; V was cut back by 2 bases and J by 0 bases. The length of the CDR3 is 16 residues. CDR3 residues: CASSQRRGTSTDTQYF. CDR3 nucleotide sequence: TGCGCCAGCAGCCAAAGGCGGGGGACCAGCACAGATACGCAGTATTTT.

The CDR3 loop reads CAWSSANYGYTF. CDR3 nucleotides: TGTGCCTGGAGTTCAGCTAACTATGGCTACACCTTC. The V and J genes are TRBV30 and TRBJ1-2; unclear D gene. Germline-derived CDR1 and CDR2 are GTSNPN and SVGIG (reference sequence). The CDR3 extends over 12 amino acids. V was cut by 2 bases and J by 0 bases, with 4 bases left in between.

V usage is TRBV7-2 and J usage is TRBJ2-7, with a possible D match to TRBD2 (6 bases). Germline V gene sequence: CDR1 SGHTA, CDR2 FQGNSA. V was shortened by 4 bases and J by 2 bases, with 15 bases between the two germline ends. The CDR3 runs to 15 residues. CDR3 nucleotides: TGTGCCAGCAGCTCCGAGGGCGGGATCGCCTACGAGCAGTACTTC. Protein sequence: CASSSEGGIAYEQYF.

V is TRBV6-1 and J is TRBJ1-2; 7 bases match TRBD1. Losses at the gene ends were 10 bases for V and 5 bases for J; bases not matched to a gene: 10. The CDR3 runs 13 residues. Per germline, CDR1 MNHNS and CDR2 SASEGT. The CDR3 sequence: CATQRGDRYGYTF. In nucleotides, the CDR3 is TGTGCCACCCAACGAGGGGACAGATATGGCTACACCTTC.

The rearrangement uses TRBV4-1 and TRBJ2-5; 12 nucleotides agree with TRBD2. CDR3 length: 17 residues. The germline gives CDR1 MGHRA, CDR2 YSYEKL. Trimming removed 0 bases from V and 4 bases from J; junction bases left unmatched: 6. DNA of the CDR3: TGCGCCAGCAGCCAAGATTCTAGCGGGGGGGCCAGAGAGACCCAGTACTTC. This gives the protein CASSQDSSGGARETQYF.

In its sample, this clone was seen a few times. The chain carries TRBV18 and TRBJ1-5; D may be TRBD1 (5 bases). V was cut by 4 bases and J by 0 bases, with 13 bases left in between. Germline V gives CDR1 KGHSH, CDR2 LQKENI. CDR3 length: 16 amino acids. The CDR3 spells CASSLYTTDSNQPQHF. The CDR3 DNA reads as TGTGCCAGCTCACTTTATACGACAGATAGCAATCAGCCCCAGCATTTT.

This chain connects TRBV11-3 to TRBJ2-7; D is possibly TRBD1 (5 bases). This CDR3 contains 15 residues. Trimming stripped 2 bases from V and 3 bases from J, with 14 bases between. Germline V gene lookup returns CDR1 SGHNT and CDR2 YENEEA. The CDR3 region is CASSLFGQGNYEQYF. For the CDR3, the DNA is TGTGCCAGCAGCTTATTCGGCCAGGGAAACTACGAGCAGTACTTC. Looking up the rest from reference TRBV11-3 and TRBJ2-7 gives the full variable domain: EAGVVQSPRYKIIEKKQPVAFWCNPISGHNTLYWYLQNLGQGPELLIRYENEEAVDDSQLPKDRFSAERLKGVDSTLKIQPAELGDSAVYLCASSLFGQGNYEQYFGPGTRLTVT.

This chain links TRBV6-1 with TRBJ2-7; tentatively, D is TRBD2 (6 bases). Trimming shortened V by 5 bases and J by 5 bases, and 19 bases separated the two germline ends. CDR3 length: 15 residues. Germline-derived CDR1 and CDR2 are MNHNS and SASEGT. The CDR3 region is CASSTFWGVYNEQYF. For the CDR3, the DNA is TGTGCCAGCAGTACTTTTTGGGGGGTCTACAACGAGCAGTACTTC.

This clone was seen a handful of times. This chain links TRBV5-1 with TRBJ1-1, with D possibly TRBD1 on 6 matching bases. Deletions cut 5 bases from V and 0 bases from J, with 11 bases between. Germline V gene data show CDR1 as SGHRS and CDR2 as YFSETQ. The CDR3 sequence is 14 residues long. CDR3 DNA sequence: TGCGCCAGCAGGACAGGAGGCATGAACACTGAAGCTTTCTTT. Amino acid sequence: CASRTGGMNTEAFF.

The CDR3 coding sequence is TGTGCCAGCAGTGGACAGGGGGACACCGGGGAGCTGTTTTTT. Translating it yields CASSGQGDTGELFF. The chain couples TRBV6-4 to TRBJ2-2, with 9 bases aligning to TRBD1. The CDR3 loop spans 14 amino acids. From germline, CDR1 is MRHNA and CDR2 SNTAGT. V trimming: 4 bases; J trimming: 3 bases; junction bases outside the gene matches: 0.

The rearrangement uses TRBV11-3 and TRBJ2-1; D perhaps matches TRBD2 (5 bases). The CDR3 contains 15 residues. V lost 6 bases and J 3 bases, leaving 15 bases between the germline ends. Germline loops: CDR1 SGHNT, CDR2 YENEEA. CDR3 in amino acids: CASRPEIEGYNEQFF. The CDR3, as DNA: TGTGCCAGCAGACCTGAGATTGAGGGCTACAATGAGCAGTTCTTC.

The genes are TRBV5-8 and TRBJ1-2, with a possible D match to TRBD1 (6 bases). V shed 4 bases and J shed 2 bases, with 15 bases lying between them. CDR1 SGHTS and CDR2 YDEGEE come from the germline V gene. The CDR3 is 15 residues long. The CDR3, as DNA: TGTGCCAGCAGCCAAGCGGGACACAACAACTATGGCTACACCTTC. The encoded protein is CASSQAGHNNYGYTF.

This clone was recorded a few times. The chain uses TRBV6-6 and TRBJ2-6; D is perhaps TRBD1 (5 bases). The V and J ends lost 5 bases and 2 bases respectively, with 10 bases between them. CDR1 is MNHNY, CDR2 SVGAGI, per germline (reference sequence). The CDR3 has 15 residues. The CDR3 reads CASSRSGTGANVLTF. The CDR3 DNA sequence: TGTGCCAGCAGTAGATCAGGGACTGGGGCCAACGTCCTGACTTTC.

The chain joins TRBV7-9 to TRBJ1-1, with D perhaps TRBD1 (6 bases). Germline V gives CDR1 SEHNR, CDR2 FQNEAQ (reference sequence). The V end lost 7 bases, the J end lost 5 bases, and 20 bases lay between the germline ends. The CDR3 loop spans 15 amino acids. CDR3 nucleotide sequence: TGTGCCAGCACCAGTATAGTGGGGGCTGAGACTGAAGCTTTCTTT. Amino acid sequence: CASTSIVGAETEAFF.

The rearrangement uses TRBV5-6 and TRBJ2-3; TRBD2 matches 7 bases. Germline CDR1 and CDR2: SGHDT and YYEEEE. The junction had 4 bases not matched to a gene; V was cut back by 0 bases and J by 3 bases. CDR3 length: 15 residues. In nucleotides, the CDR3 is TGTGCCAGCAGCTTGGGGCGGGAGAGAACAGATACGCAGTATTTT. It specifies CASSLGRERTDTQYF.

This clone turned up a few times. This chain links TRBV11-3 with TRBJ2-1; a weak D match, TRBD1 (5 bases). The CDR3 spans 13 residues. Germline assignment: CDR1 SGHNT and CDR2 YENEEA. Between the trimmed V and J ends, which lost 5 bases and 4 bases, there was a span of 9 bases. The CDR3 nucleotides are TGTGCCAGCAGCCGTGACAGTTACAATGAGCAGTTCTTC. Its translation is CASSRDSYNEQFF.

The chain combines TRBV7-9 with TRBJ2-2; a possible D gene is TRBD1 (7 bases). The CDR3 loop spans 14 amino acids. Trimming pared 11 bases from V and 0 bases from J, leaving 13 bases between. The germline CDR1 and CDR2 sequences are SEHNR and FQNEAQ (reference sequence). In DNA, the CDR3 is TGTGCCTCCCAGGGGGGAGCGAACACCGGGGAGCTGTTTTTT. Encoded protein: CASQGGANTGELFF. Full variable domain (missing parts from reference TRBV7-9 and TRBJ2-2): DTGVSQNPRHKITKRGQNVTFRCDPISEHNRLYWYRQTLGQGPEFLTYFQNEAQLEKSRLLSDRFSAERPKGSFSTLEIQRTEQGDSAMYLCASQGGANTGELFFGEGSRLTVL.

The V and J genes are TRBV19 and TRBJ1-5; D ambiguous. The CDR3 contains 15 residues. Germline CDR1 is LNHDA and CDR2 is SQIVND (reference sequence). The germline V and J ends were trimmed by 6 bases and 0 bases, with 12 bases remaining between them. CDR3 coding DNA: TGTGCCAGTAGACTAACCAAAATTAGCAATCAGCCCCAGCATTTT. The encoded protein is CASRLTKISNQPQHF.

The chain joins TRBV6-6 to TRBJ2-5; TRBD2 matches at 12 bases. The CDR3 is made up of 15 amino acids. Germline lookup yields CDR1 MNHNY and CDR2 SVGAGI (reference sequence). V lost 0 bases and J lost 4; bases outside the gene matches: 0. The CDR3 bases are TGTGCCAGCAGTTACTCGACTAGCGGGAGAGAGACCCAGTACTTC. This translates into CASSYSTSGRETQYF.

This clone was observed a few times. The chain couples TRBV9 to TRBJ2-1; D is possibly TRBD1 (5 bases). The V end was cut by 0 bases, the J end by 7 bases, with 14 bases between. Germline V gene data show CDR1 as SGDLS and CDR2 as YYNGEE. This CDR3 is built from 15 residues. CDR3 residues: CASSVGVGATNEQFF. The CDR3 nucleotides are TGTGCCAGCAGCGTAGGGGTAGGGGCCACGAATGAGCAGTTCTTC.

V gene TRBV4-2 combines with J gene TRBJ2-7; 8 positions match TRBD1. Germline assignment: CDR1 LGHNA and CDR2 YNFKEQ. V lost 1 base to trimming and J lost 0 bases; unmatched junction nucleotides: 5. The CDR3 sequence is 16 residues long. CDR3 nucleotide sequence: TGTGCCAGCAGCCAAGCGACAGGGGTTAGCTCCTACGAGCAGTACTTC. Protein sequence: CASSQATGVSSYEQYF.